The 5 T cell receptor beta chains below come from one sample, sequenced in a study of cytomegalovirus exposure and HLA in healthy donors. PCR involved 60 Vbeta and 13 Jbeta primers. The method was immunoSEQ multiplex PCR; TCRdb's version includes in-frame clones alone and lacks a portion of them. The sample records over 250,000 clones, roughly 88% being singletons. The source material was PBMCs. The receptors stem from a man aged 40-49 years in good health and CMV-seropositive.

The chain recombines TRBV7-3 with TRBJ1-1; TRBD1 aligns across 9 bases. The germline V gene has CDR1 SGHTA and CDR2 FQGTGA. V gave up 4 bases and J gave up 2 bases; unmatched junction bases: 11. The CDR3 consists of 17 residues. The DNA of the CDR3 is TGTGCCAGCAGCTCTAAGGGACAGGGAAGAGGAAACACTGAAGCTTTCTTT. The encoded protein is CASSSKGQGRGNTEAFF.

The rearrangement uses TRBV10-3 and TRBJ2-7; 7 nucleotides match TRBD1. The germline V gene has CDR1 ENHRY and CDR2 SYGVKD. With 2 bases clipped from V and 1 base from J, the junction kept 5 bases outside the gene matches. This CDR3 comprises 15 residues. Here the CDR3 DNA reads TGTGCCATCAGTGAGGGGGACAGAAAGTCCTACGAGCAGTACTTC. Amino acids: CAISEGDRKSYEQYF.

This clone was recorded only once. This chain uses TRBV6-6 with TRBJ2-7, with 7 bases that match TRBD2. After removal of 0 bases from V and 4 bases from J, the junction contained 9 bases not matched to a gene. The germline V gene encodes CDR1 MNHNY and CDR2 SVGAGI (reference sequence). The CDR3 covers 16 residues. CDR3 in amino acids: CASSYSVQASGYEQYF. CDR3 in DNA: TGTGCCAGCAGTTACTCGGTCCAAGCTAGCGGTTACGAGCAGTACTTC.

Regarding this clone: Other DNA sequences in this sample translate to the same CDR3. V and J are TRBV29-1 and TRBJ2-2; maybe TRBD2 (5 bases). The CDR3 runs to 12 residues. Trimming left V 3 bases short and J 4 bases short, with 6 bases between. Germline loops: CDR1 SQVTM, CDR2 ANQGSEA. The CDR3 here is CSVEGSTGELFF. CDR3 nucleotide sequence: TGCAGCGTTGAGGGGAGCACCGGGGAGCTGTTTTTT.

This chain links TRBV27 with TRBJ1-1, with D perhaps matching TRBD1 (6 bases). CDR1 and CDR2 (germline): MNHEY, SMNVEV (reference sequence). This CDR3 spans 16 amino acids. With 3 bases removed from V and 1 base from J, the gap between germline ends came to 15 bases. This CDR3 is CASSFSGQSRNTEAFF. CDR3 bases: TGTGCCAGCAGTTTCTCTGGACAGTCGCGGAACACTGAAGCTTTCTTT.